The source of this T cell receptor (beta chain) is a study of T cell responses to AZD1222 COVID-19 vaccine. Measured with immunoSEQ multiplex PCR; TCRdb has only the in-frame clones, and not every one. The data contain some 110,000 clones, 75% to 90% of them singletons. Notes on this clone: A read error may produce the germline difference seen at one junction end.

Germline lookup yields CDR1 SGHNT and CDR2 YYREEE (reference sequence). The length of the CDR3 is 13 residues. This chain connects TRBV5-4 to TRBJ2-3; 12 bases agree with TRBD2. The sequence was collected from an adult who received the AZD1222 COVID-19 vaccine. The sample here was peripheral blood, taken 28 days after the second AZD1222 dose. CDR3 sequence: CASSLGGTSGRDF. The CDR3 DNA reads TGTGCCAGCAGCTTGGGGGGGACTAGCGGGCGGGATTTT.